These 23 T cell receptor beta chains share one sample of origin, sequenced in a study of cytomegalovirus exposure and HLA in healthy donors. 13 Jbeta primers and 60 Vbeta primers were used for the PCR. Repertoires were generated with immunoSEQ multiplex PCR, while TCRdb's copy carries only in-frame clones and drops some. The data contain approximately 150,000 clones, roughly 85% of them singletons. Sample: PBMCs. All receptors derive from a man aged 35-49 years in good health and CMV-seronegative.

This sequence joins TRBV28 and TRBJ2-4, with 10 positions matching TRBD2. There are 13 residues in the CDR3. V shed 5 bases, J shed 12 bases, and the junction held 7 bases outside the gene matches. The germline V gene encodes CDR1 MDHEN and CDR2 SYDVKM. As DNA, the CDR3 is TGTGCCAGCAGTCGGCTAGCGGGAGACAGTCAGTACTTC. Translating it yields CASSRLAGDSQYF.

V gene TRBV7-2 combines with J gene TRBJ2-5, with a weak D call TRBD1 (6 bases). The germline V and J ends were trimmed by 2 bases and 2 bases, with 18 bases remaining between them. Germline loops: CDR1 SGHTA, CDR2 FQGNSA. This CDR3 has 17 residues. The CDR3 is CASSLYLRGRGQETQYF. The CDR3 coding sequence is TGTGCCAGCAGCTTATATCTCCGGGGTAGGGGGCAAGAGACCCAGTACTTC.

The chain carries TRBV5-8 and TRBJ2-3; possible D gene TRBD1, 5 bases. Trimming removed 2 bases at V and 4 bases at J, with 17 bases between. CDR1 SGHTS and CDR2 YDEGEE come from the germline V gene. The CDR3 extends over 16 amino acids. The CDR3 coding sequence is TGTGCCAGCAGCTTTGGGCGAGCCTGGGGCGCAGATACGCAGTATTTT. Protein: CASSFGRAWGADTQYF. The whole variable domain, remainder taken from reference TRBV5-8 and TRBJ2-3, is EAGVTQSPTHLIKTRGQQATLRCSPISGHTSVYWYQQALGLGLQFLLWYDEGEERNRGNFPPRFSGRQFPNYSSELNVNALELEDSALYLCASSFGRAWGADTQYFGPGTRLTVL.

V usage is TRBV7-2 and J usage is TRBJ2-3, with TRBD2 matching 9 bases. Germline values: CDR1 SGHTA, CDR2 FQGNSA. CDR3 length: 17 residues. The trim removed 2 bases at V and 6 bases at J, leaving 12 bases unmatched. This CDR3 is CASSLNSASGAGDTQYF. The CDR3 DNA is TGTGCCAGCAGCTTAAATAGTGCTAGCGGGGCCGGCGATACGCAGTATTTT.

The V gene is TRBV7-8, the J gene TRBJ2-7; 9 bases map to TRBD2. CDR1 is SGHVS and CDR2 is FQNEAQ in the germline V gene. Unmatched junction bases numbered 7, after V lost 5 bases and J lost 2 bases. This CDR3 region has 15 residues. This CDR3 is CASSEAGGKTYEQYF. DNA of the CDR3: TGTGCCAGCAGCGAAGCGGGAGGTAAGACCTACGAGCAGTACTTC.

The rearrangement links TRBV10-3 to TRBJ2-2; 11 bases align to TRBD2. V trimming: 8 bases; J trimming: 4 bases; junction bases outside the gene matches: 3. This CDR3 is built from 14 residues. Per the germline V gene, CDR1 is ENHRY and CDR2 is SYGVKD. CDR3 nucleotides: TGTGCCATCTCTAGCGGGAGGACCACCGGGGAGCTGTTTTTT. This encodes CAISSGRTTGELFF.

This clone was picked up a small number of times. The rearrangement links TRBV5-5 to TRBJ1-2; 7 bases are shared with TRBD1. V was clipped by 3 bases and J by 4 bases; unmatched bases: 9. This CDR3 has 15 amino acids. Per germline, CDR1 SGHKS and CDR2 YYEKEE (reference sequence). The CDR3 loop reads CASSSWDRDGYGYTF. CDR3 sequence (DNA): TGTGCCAGCAGCTCGTGGGACAGAGACGGCTATGGCTACACCTTC.

This clone has just a few counts. The J gene is TRBJ1-1, the V gene TRBV5-4; weak D call: TRBD1 (5 bases). The ends were cut back, 4 bases at V and 1 base at J, with 11 bases in the middle. The germline V gene has CDR1 SGHNT and CDR2 YYREEE (reference sequence). The length of the CDR3 is 14 residues. In DNA form, the CDR3 reads TGTGCCAGCAGCCCTACTGACAGGAACACTGAAGCTTTCTTT. It yields the protein CASSPTDRNTEAFF.

CDR3 nucleotides: TGCAGCGTTGAGGACTCCGATCGTTACGAGCAGTACTTC. Its protein product is CSVEDSDRYEQYF. The genes are TRBV29-1 and TRBJ2-7; maybe TRBD2 (5 bases). CDR1 and CDR2 from the germline V gene are SQVTM and ANQGSEA. CDR3 length: 13 amino acids. V was pared by 3 bases and J by 4 bases, with 13 bases between.

This clone has just a few counts. The chain combines TRBV2 with TRBJ1-1; maybe TRBD1 (5 bases). Trimming took off 1 base at V and 5 bases at J, with 11 bases between the two ends. CDR1 and CDR2 from the germline V gene are SNHLY and FYNNEI. The CDR3 contains 14 residues. The CDR3, as DNA: TGTGCCAGCAGTGAAGGCCAGGGTTTTACTGAAGCTTTCTTT. Amino acid sequence: CASSEGQGFTEAFF.

The chain's CDR3 is CASSLGVRLERQETQYF. CDR3 DNA sequence: TGTGCCAGCAGCTTAGGAGTCCGACTAGAACGACAAGAGACCCAGTACTTC. The rearrangement links TRBV7-2 to TRBJ2-5; the D gene is possibly TRBD2 (6 bases). This CDR3 region has 17 residues. Trimming removed 1 base at V and 2 bases at J, with 17 bases between. Per the germline V gene, CDR1 is SGHTA and CDR2 is FQGNSA.

The CDR3 region is CASSLSWMGAGADTQYF. For the CDR3, the DNA is TGCGCCAGCAGCTTATCTTGGATGGGGGCGGGAGCAGATACGCAGTATTTT. This rearrangement joins TRBV5-1 to TRBJ2-3, with D perhaps TRBD2 (7 bases). The CDR3 spans 17 residues. V was pared by 2 bases and J by 4 bases, with 20 bases between. Germline V gene lookup returns CDR1 SGHRS and CDR2 YFSETQ.

The V call is TRBV4-1, the J call TRBJ2-7; D remains unclear. CDR3 size: 13 residues. The V and J ends lost 1 base and 3 bases respectively, with 7 bases between them. From germline, CDR1 is MGHRA and CDR2 YSYEKL. This chain's CDR3 is CASSQGERYEQYF. The CDR3 DNA is TGCGCCAGCAGCCAAGGTGAGCGCTACGAGCAGTACTTC.

This chain connects TRBV5-5 to TRBJ2-7; 8 bases are shared with TRBD1. Losses at the gene ends were 4 bases for V and 3 bases for J; bases not matched to a gene: 0. The CDR3 has 12 residues. The germline V gene encodes CDR1 SGHKS and CDR2 YYEKEE (reference sequence). The CDR3 DNA reads TGTGCCAGCAGCGGACAGGGCTACGAGCAGTACTTC. Translating gives CASSGQGYEQYF.

Details on this clone: The same CDR3 is also encoded by other DNA sequences in this sample. The chain couples TRBV2 to TRBJ2-1; D gene unclear. CDR3 length equals 11 residues. The germline gives CDR1 SNHLY, CDR2 FYNNEI. Trimming shortened V by 9 bases and J by 13 bases, and 16 bases separated the two germline ends. The CDR3 spells CARLTSGEQFF. The DNA for the CDR3 is TGTGCCAGGTTAACCTCGGGTGAACAGTTCTTC.

The V call is TRBV19, the J call TRBJ2-7; TRBD2 matches 7 bases. V trimming: 4 bases; J trimming: 3 bases; junction bases outside the gene matches: 6. The CDR3 runs 14 residues. CDR1 is LNHDA, CDR2 SQIVND, per germline (reference sequence). DNA for the CDR3: TGTGCCAGTAGTAGCGCCCGGGGGGACTACGAGCAGTACTTC. This gives the protein CASSSARGDYEQYF.

For this clone: The same CDR3 is also encoded by other DNA sequences in this sample. This CDR3 is CASSSPGVETQYF. The CDR3 DNA sequence: TGTGCCAGCAGTTCCCCGGGGGTTGAGACCCAGTACTTC. The rearrangement uses TRBV6-5 and TRBJ2-5, with TRBD2 as a possible D gene (6 bases). CDR1 and CDR2 from the germline V gene are MNHEY and SVGAGI. Trimming removed 4 bases from V and 5 bases from J, with 11 bases in between. The CDR3 runs to 13 residues.

This chain joins TRBV7-6 and TRBJ1-6; TRBD1 aligns across 10 bases. With 10 bases clipped from V and 6 bases from J, the junction kept 15 bases outside the gene matches. Germline V gives CDR1 SGHVS, CDR2 FNYEAQ. This CDR3 is 17 amino acids long. The CDR3: CATGTGAVFRSNSPLHF. The DNA for the CDR3 is TGTGCCACCGGGACAGGGGCCGTTTTCCGTAGTAATTCACCCCTCCACTTT.

This clone has only one observation. The chain combines TRBV2 with TRBJ2-4, with TRBD2 matching 7 bases. Germline CDR1 is SNHLY and CDR2 is FYNNEI. The V segment lost 5 bases and the J segment 6 bases; nucleotides outside the gene matches: 13. This CDR3 is built from 16 residues. The CDR3 loop is CASSPAGPTPGNIQYF. The CDR3 nucleotides read TGTGCCAGCAGTCCAGCGGGGCCCACGCCGGGAAACATTCAGTACTTC.

V usage is TRBV6-6 and J usage is TRBJ2-5, with 10 bases matching TRBD1. CDR3 size: 15 residues. The V and J ends lost 7 bases and 5 bases, in that order; junction bases with no gene match: 10. Looked up from germline, CDR1 is MNHNY and CDR2 is SVGAGI (reference sequence). The CDR3 is CASIWRGQGLETQYF. DNA of the CDR3: TGTGCCAGCATATGGAGGGGACAGGGGTTGGAGACCCAGTACTTC.

This chain links TRBV10-1 with TRBJ1-1, with 12 bases that match TRBD1. V dropped 6 bases and J dropped 12; count of bases not matched to a gene: 5. The CDR3 runs 12 residues. Per the germline V gene, CDR1 is WNHNN and CDR2 is SYGVQD (reference sequence). The chain's CDR3 is CASRGGQGASFF. In nucleotides, the CDR3 is TGCGCCAGCAGGGGGGGACAGGGGGCATCTTTCTTT.

The genes are TRBV7-2 and TRBJ2-3; the match to TRBD1 covers 12 bases. Germline assignment: CDR1 SGHTA and CDR2 FQGNSA. Losses at the gene ends were 3 bases for V and 7 bases for J; bases not matched to a gene: 5. This CDR3 has 15 residues. The CDR3 DNA is TGTGCCAGCAGCTTGGGGACAGGGGGCTTGAATACGCAGTATTTT. This gives the protein CASSLGTGGLNTQYF.

The V call is TRBV27, the J call TRBJ1-5; D not certain. CDR3 length: 12 residues. V lost 8 bases, J lost 0 bases, and 5 bases lay in between. Germline V gene data show CDR1 as MNHEY and CDR2 as SMNVEV (reference sequence). CDR3: CASGLSNQPQHF. The CDR3 nucleotides read TGTGCCAGCGGCCTTAGCAATCAGCCCCAGCATTTT.